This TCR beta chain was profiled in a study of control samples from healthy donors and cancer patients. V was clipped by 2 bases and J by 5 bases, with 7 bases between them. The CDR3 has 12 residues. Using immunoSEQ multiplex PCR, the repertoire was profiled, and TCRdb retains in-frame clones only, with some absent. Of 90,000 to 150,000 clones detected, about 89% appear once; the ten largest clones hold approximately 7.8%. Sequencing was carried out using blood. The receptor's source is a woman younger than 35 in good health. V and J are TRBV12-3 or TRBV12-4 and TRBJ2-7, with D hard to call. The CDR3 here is CASSLKVDEQYF. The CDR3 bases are TGTGCCAGCAGTTTAAAGGTGGACGAGCAGTACTTC.